This TCR beta chain stems from a study of T-cell memory formation after mild COVID-19. Study in general: Among the donors, TCR clusters were largely specific to each donor. The study, taken as a whole, reports: Clones contracting across day 15 to 85 had a balanced CD4/CD8 profile; later expanding clones leaned CD4+. Chiefly within CM and EM were the contracting CD4+ clones; CD8+ ones were within EMRA. Memory sampled before infection contained some responding clones, suggesting cross-reactive memory joined.

TCRdb redid the calling of the 5' RACE reads with MiXCR, one entry per CDR3 protein. The sample yields fewer than 300,000 distinct CDR3 sequences, roughly 18% seen once. As to this clonotype: The antigen remains unidentified.

Germline lookup yields CDR1 SEHNR and CDR2 FQNEAQ (reference sequence). Deletions cut 0 bases from V and 6 bases from J, with 13 bases between. The CDR3 is 15 residues long. The rearrangement joins TRBV7-9 to TRBJ2-3; tentatively, D is TRBD2 (6 bases). The sequencing sample was made of PBMCs or a T cell subset sorted from them (not recorded which). This sequence originates from a man younger than 35 who had mild COVID-19 (a few samples of this study predate the infection). Cell type and time point are not known. The CDR3 loop reads CASSLAGGVGDTQYF. CDR3 nucleotides: TGTGCCAGCAGCTTAGCGGGCGGGGTCGGCGATACGCAGTATTTT. Variable domain in full (rest from reference TRBV7-9 and TRBJ2-3): DTGVSQNPRHKITKRGQNVTFRCDPISEHNRLYWYRQTLGQGPEFLTYFQNEAQLEKSRLLSDRFSAERPKGSFSTLEIQRTEQGDSAMYLCASSLAGGVGDTQYFGPGTRLTVL.